These 3 T cell receptor beta chains were sequenced from one sample in a study of blood T cell repertoires in COVID-19. The table came from immunoSEQ multiplex PCR; TCRdb's copy has only in-frame clones and leaves some out. Here the sample spans fewer than 350,000 clones, 85% to 90% being singletons. The sequencing input was PBMCs or T cells enriched from blood (not recorded which). The receptors were sampled from a woman between 18 and 30 years old with acute COVID-19.

This clone was seen a single time. V usage is TRBV5-6 and J usage is TRBJ1-3, with D uncertain. V lost 4 bases and J lost 1, with 15 bases in between. CDR1 SGHDT and CDR2 YYEEEE come from the germline V gene. The CDR3 loop spans 16 amino acids. The CDR3 region has the DNA TGTGCCAGCAGCCGGAGAGGGCTCGAATCTGGAAACACCATATATTTT. This gives the protein CASSRRGLESGNTIYF.

The rearrangement joins TRBV30 to TRBJ1-3; no clear D gene. The germline V gene encodes CDR1 GTSNPN and CDR2 SVGIG (reference sequence). CDR3 length equals 14 residues. Trimming cost V 2 bases and J 3 bases, with 11 bases left between them. CDR3 nucleotide sequence: TGTGCCTGGAGTTACGGTAACAGTGGAAACACCATATATTTT. This codes for CAWSYGNSGNTIYF.

The V and J genes are TRBV9 and TRBJ1-6, with D perhaps TRBD1 (6 bases). Germline assignment: CDR1 SGDLS and CDR2 YYNGEE. The CDR3 covers 14 residues. The V end lost 1 base, the J end lost 5 bases, and 7 bases lay between the germline ends. CDR3 in amino acids: CASSVKGDNSPLHF. The CDR3 nucleotides are TGTGCCAGCAGCGTAAAGGGGGATAATTCACCCCTCCACTTT.